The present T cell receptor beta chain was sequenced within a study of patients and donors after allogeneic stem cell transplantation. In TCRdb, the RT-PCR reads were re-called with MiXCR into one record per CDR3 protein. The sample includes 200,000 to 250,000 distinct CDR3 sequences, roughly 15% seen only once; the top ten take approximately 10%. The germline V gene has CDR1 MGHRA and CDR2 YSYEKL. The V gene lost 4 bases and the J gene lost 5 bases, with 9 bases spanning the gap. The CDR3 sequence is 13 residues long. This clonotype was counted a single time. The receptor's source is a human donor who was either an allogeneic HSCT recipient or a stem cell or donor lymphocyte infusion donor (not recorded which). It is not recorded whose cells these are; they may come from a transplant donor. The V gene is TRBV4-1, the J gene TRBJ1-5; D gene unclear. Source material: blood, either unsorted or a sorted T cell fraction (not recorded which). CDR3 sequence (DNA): TGCGCCAGCAGCCCCCCCGCGGATCAGCCCCAGCATTTT. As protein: CASSPPADQPQHF.